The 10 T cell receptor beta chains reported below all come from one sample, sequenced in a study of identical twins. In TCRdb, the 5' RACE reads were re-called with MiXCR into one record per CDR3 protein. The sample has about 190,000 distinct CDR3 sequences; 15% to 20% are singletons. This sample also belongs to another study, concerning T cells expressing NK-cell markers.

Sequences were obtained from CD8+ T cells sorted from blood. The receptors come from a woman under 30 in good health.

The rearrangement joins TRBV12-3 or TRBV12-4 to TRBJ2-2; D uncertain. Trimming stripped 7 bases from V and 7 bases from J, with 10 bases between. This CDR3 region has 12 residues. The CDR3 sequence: CASTFQVGELFF. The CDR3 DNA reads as TGTGCCAGCACCTTTCAGGTCGGGGAGCTGTTTTTT.

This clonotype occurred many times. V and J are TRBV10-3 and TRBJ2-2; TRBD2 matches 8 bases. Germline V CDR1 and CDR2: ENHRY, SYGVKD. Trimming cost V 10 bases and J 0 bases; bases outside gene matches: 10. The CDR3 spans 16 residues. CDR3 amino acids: CATGTSVSSNTGELFF. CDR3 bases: TGTGCCACCGGGACTAGTGTATCCTCGAACACCGGGGAGCTGTTTTTT.

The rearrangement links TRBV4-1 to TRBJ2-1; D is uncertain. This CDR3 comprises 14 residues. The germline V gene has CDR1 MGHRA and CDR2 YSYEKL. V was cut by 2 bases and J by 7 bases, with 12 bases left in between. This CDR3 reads CASSQTIGYNEQFF. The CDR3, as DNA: TGCGCCAGCAGCCAAACCATTGGCTATAATGAGCAGTTCTTC.

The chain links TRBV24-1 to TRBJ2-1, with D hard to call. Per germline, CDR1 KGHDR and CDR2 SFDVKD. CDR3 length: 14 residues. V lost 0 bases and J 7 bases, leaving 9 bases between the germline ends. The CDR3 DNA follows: TGTGCCACCAGTGATTTGAGTTCGGCAAATGAGCAGTTCTTC. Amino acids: CATSDLSSANEQFF.

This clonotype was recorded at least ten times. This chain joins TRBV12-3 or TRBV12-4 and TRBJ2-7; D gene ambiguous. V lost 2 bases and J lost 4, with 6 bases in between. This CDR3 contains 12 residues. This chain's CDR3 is CASSLPSYEQYF. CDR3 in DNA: TGTGCCAGCAGTTTACCGTCATACGAGCAGTACTTC.

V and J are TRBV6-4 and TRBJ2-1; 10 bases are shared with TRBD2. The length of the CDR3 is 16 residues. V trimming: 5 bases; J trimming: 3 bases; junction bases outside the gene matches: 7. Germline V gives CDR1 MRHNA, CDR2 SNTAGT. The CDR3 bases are TGTGCCAGCAGTCCCAGCGGGGGGGAAGGCTACAATGAGCAGTTCTTC. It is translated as CASSPSGGEGYNEQFF.

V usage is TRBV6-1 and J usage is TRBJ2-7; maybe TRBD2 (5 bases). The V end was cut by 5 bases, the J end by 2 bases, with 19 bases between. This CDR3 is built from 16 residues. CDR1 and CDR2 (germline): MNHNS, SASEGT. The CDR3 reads CASSIRRWRRTYEQYF. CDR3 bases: TGTGCCAGCAGTATCCGACGGTGGAGGAGAACCTACGAGCAGTACTTC.

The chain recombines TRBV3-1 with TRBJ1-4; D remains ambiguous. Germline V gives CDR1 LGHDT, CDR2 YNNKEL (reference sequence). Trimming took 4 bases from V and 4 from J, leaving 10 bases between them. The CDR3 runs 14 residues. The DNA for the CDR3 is TGTGCCAGCAGCCGAGAAGGTGTTAATGAAAAACTGTTTTTT. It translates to CASSREGVNEKLFF.

The DNA of the CDR3 is TGTGCCAGCAGTCGCATGAGCAACACTGAAGCTTTCTTT. It yields the protein CASSRMSNTEAFF. This sequence joins TRBV6-1 and TRBJ1-1; D not resolved. CDR1 and CDR2 from the germline V gene are MNHNS and SASEGT. Trimming removed 5 bases from V and 2 bases from J, with 9 bases in between. This CDR3 has 13 residues.

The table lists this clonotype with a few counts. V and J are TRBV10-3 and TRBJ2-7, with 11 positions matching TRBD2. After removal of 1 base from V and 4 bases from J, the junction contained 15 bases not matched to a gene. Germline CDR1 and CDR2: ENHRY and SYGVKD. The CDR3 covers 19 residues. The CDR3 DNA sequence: TGTGCCATCAGTGAGTTGAAAGGTAGCGGGAGGGCCACACGATACGAGCAGTACTTC. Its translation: CAISELKGSGRATRYEQYF.